This T cell receptor (beta chain) originates from a study of T cell responses to AZD1222 COVID-19 vaccine. The method was immunoSEQ multiplex PCR; TCRdb's version includes in-frame clones alone and lacks a portion of them. The sample records approximately 61,000 clones, 81% being singletons. CDR3 length: 16 amino acids. Analysis merged second doses at about 4 or about 12 weeks. The sequence derives from an adult who received the AZD1222 COVID-19 vaccine. The rearrangement joins TRBV21-1 to TRBJ2-3; the table calls TRBD2, which could not be checked here. TRBV21-1 is termed a pseudogene. The sample consisted of peripheral blood, taken 28 days after the second AZD1222 dose. CDR3 bases: TGTGCCAGCAGCCCGCGGGATATGGGAGTGGCAGATACGCAGTATTTT. Its protein is CASSPRDMGVADTQYF.